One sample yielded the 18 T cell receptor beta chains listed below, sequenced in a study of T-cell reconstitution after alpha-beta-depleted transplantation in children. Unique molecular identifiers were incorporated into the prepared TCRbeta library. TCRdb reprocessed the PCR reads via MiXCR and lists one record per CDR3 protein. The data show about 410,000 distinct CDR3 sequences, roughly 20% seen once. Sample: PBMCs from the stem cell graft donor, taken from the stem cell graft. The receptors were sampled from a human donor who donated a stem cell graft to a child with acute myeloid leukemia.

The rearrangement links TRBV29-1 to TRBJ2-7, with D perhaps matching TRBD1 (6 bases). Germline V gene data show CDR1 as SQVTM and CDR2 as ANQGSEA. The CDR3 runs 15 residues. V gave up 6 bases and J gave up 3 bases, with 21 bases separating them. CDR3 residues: CSVAVQGLTRYEQYF. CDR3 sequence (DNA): TGCAGCGTGGCGGTACAGGGTTTAACGCGCTACGAGCAGTACTTC.

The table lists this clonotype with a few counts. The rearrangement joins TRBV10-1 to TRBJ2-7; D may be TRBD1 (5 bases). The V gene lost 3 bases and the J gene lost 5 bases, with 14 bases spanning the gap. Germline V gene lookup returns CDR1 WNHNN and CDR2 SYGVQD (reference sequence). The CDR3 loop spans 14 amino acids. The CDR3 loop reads CASSEAGSGHEQYF. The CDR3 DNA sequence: TGCGCCAGCAGTGAAGCAGGGTCCGGCCACGAGCAGTACTTC.

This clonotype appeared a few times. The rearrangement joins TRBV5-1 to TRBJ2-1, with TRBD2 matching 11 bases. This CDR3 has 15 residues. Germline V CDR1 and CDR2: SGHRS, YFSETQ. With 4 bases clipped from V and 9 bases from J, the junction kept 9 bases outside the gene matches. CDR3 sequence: CASSPLAGGNGEQFF. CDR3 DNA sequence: TGCGCCAGCAGCCCGCTAGCGGGAGGCAATGGTGAGCAGTTCTTC. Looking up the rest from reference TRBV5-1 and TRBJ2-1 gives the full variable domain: KAGVTQTPRYLIKTRGQQVTLSCSPISGHRSVSWYQQTPGQGLQFLFEYFSETQRNKGNFPGRFSGRQFSNSRSEMNVSTLELGDSALYLCASSPLAGGNGEQFFGPGTRLTVL.

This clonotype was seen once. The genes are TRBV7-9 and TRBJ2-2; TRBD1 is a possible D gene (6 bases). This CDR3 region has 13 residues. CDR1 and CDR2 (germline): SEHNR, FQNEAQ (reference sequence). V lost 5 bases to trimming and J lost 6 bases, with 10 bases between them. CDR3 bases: TGTGCCAGCAGCCACAGGGATCCCGGGGAGCTGTTTTTT. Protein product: CASSHRDPGELFF.

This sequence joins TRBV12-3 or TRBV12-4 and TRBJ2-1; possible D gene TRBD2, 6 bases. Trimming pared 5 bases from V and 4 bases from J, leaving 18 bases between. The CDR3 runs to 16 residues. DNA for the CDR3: TGTGCCAGCAGTCGGGACTCCCAGGTCCCATACAATGAGCAGTTCTTC. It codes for CASSRDSQVPYNEQFF.

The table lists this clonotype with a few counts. The CDR3 DNA reads as TGTGCCAGCAGTTCGGGCTCGGGCCCCGAGCAGTACTTC. Translation: CASSSGSGPEQYF. The chain joins TRBV28 to TRBJ2-7, with D unclear. This CDR3 is built from 13 residues. Germline CDR1 reads MDHEN; CDR2 reads SYDVKM. V was shortened by 4 bases and J by 6 bases, with 13 bases between the two germline ends.

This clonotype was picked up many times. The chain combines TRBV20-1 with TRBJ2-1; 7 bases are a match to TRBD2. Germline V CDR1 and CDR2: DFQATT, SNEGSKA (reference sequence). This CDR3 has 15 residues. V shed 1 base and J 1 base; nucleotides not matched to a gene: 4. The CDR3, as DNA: TGCAGTGCTAGAGCAGGTAGCGGGTCCTACAATGAGCAGTTCTTC. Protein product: CSARAGSGSYNEQFF.

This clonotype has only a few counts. CDR3 region: CASSLWASFTGELFF. The CDR3 DNA follows: TGTGCCAGCAGCTTATGGGCTAGCTTTACCGGGGAGCTGTTTTTT. J is TRBJ2-2 and V is TRBV7-6; D perhaps matches TRBD2 (5 bases). Germline V lookup: CDR1 SGHVS, CDR2 FNYEAQ. The CDR3 is made up of 15 amino acids. Trimming took off 2 bases at V and 5 bases at J, with 12 bases between the two ends.

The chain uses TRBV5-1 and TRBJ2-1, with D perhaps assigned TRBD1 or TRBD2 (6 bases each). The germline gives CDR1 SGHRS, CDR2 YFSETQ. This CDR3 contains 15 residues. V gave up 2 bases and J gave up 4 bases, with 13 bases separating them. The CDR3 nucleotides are TGCGCCAGCAGCTTCGGAGGGGACAATTACAATGAGCAGTTCTTC. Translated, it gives CASSFGGDNYNEQFF.

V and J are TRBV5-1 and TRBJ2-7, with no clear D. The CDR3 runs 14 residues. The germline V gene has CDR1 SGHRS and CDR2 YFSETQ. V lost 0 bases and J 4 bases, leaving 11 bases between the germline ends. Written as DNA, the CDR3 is TGCGCCAGCAGCTTGGGCGCTTCCGGATACGAGCAGTACTTC. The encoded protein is CASSLGASGYEQYF.

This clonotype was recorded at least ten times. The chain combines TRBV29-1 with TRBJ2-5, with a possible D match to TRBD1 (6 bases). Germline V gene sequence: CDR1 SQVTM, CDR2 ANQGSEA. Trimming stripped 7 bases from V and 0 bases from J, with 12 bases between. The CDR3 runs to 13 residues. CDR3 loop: CSASGQNQETQYF. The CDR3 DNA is TGCAGCGCCTCCGGACAGAACCAAGAGACCCAGTACTTC.

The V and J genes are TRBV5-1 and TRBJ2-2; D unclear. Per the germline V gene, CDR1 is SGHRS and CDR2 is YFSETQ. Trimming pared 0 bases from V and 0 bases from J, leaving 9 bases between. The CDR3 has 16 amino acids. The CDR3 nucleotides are TGCGCCAGCAGCTTGGGTGCGTTCTCGAACACCGGGGAGCTGTTTTTT. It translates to CASSLGAFSNTGELFF. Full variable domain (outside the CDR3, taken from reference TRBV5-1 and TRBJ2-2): KAGVTQTPRYLIKTRGQQVTLSCSPISGHRSVSWYQQTPGQGLQFLFEYFSETQRNKGNFPGRFSGRQFSNSRSEMNVSTLELGDSALYLCASSLGAFSNTGELFFGEGSRLTVL.

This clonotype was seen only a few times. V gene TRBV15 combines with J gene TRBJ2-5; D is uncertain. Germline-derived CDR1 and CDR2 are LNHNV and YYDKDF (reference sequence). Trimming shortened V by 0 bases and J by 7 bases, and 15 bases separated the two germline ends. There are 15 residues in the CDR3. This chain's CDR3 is CATSRDSASGRTQYF. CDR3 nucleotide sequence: TGTGCCACCAGCAGAGACAGCGCCAGTGGTAGGACCCAGTACTTC.

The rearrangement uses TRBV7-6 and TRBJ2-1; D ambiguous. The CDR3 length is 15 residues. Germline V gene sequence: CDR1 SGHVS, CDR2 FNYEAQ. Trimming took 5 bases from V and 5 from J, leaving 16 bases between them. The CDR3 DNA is TGTGCCAGCAGCCCCACCCGGGTGGCGAACAATGAGCAGTTCTTC. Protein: CASSPTRVANNEQFF.

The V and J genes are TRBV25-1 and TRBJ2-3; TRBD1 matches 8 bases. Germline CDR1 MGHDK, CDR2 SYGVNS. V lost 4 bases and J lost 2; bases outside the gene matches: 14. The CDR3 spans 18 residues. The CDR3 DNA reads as TGTGCCAGCAGTGCTAGTCGAACAGGGGGTTCGGACACAGATACGCAGTATTTT. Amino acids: CASSASRTGGSDTDTQYF.

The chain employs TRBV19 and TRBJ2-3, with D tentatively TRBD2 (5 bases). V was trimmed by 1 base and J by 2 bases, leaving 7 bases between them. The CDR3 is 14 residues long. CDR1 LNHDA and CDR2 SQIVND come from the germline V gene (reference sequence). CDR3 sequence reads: CASSIGGHTDTQYF. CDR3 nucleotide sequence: TGTGCCAGTAGTATAGGAGGGCACACAGATACGCAGTATTTT. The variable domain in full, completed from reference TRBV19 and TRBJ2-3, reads DGGITQSPKYLFRKEGQNVTLSCEQNLNHDAMYWYRQDPGQGLRLIYYSQIVNDFQKGDIAEGYSVSREKKESFPLTVTSAQKNPTAFYLCASSIGGHTDTQYFGPGTRLTVL.

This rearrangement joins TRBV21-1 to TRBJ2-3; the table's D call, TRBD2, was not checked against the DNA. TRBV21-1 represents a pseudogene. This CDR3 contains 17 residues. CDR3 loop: CASSKVGEGDPTDTQYF. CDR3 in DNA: TGTGCCAGCAGCAAAGTCGGAGAGGGAGATCCGACAGATACGCAGTATTTT.

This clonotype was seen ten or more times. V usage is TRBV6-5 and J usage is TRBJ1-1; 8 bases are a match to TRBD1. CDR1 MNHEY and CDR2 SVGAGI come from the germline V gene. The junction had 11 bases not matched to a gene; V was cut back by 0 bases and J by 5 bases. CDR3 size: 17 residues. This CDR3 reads CASSYSTRGRWGTEAFF. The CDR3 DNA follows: TGTGCCAGCAGTTACTCGACCAGGGGGCGATGGGGGACTGAAGCTTTCTTT.